Sequencing of this T cell receptor beta chain was carried out in a study of post-analysis software for immune sequencing data. Study information: Disease trajectories encompassed relapsing-remitting, secondary progressive and progressive-relapsing multiple sclerosis. Findings of the study overall: The five TRBV segments detected at higher frequency in patients than in controls included TRBV5-6, TRBV5-1 and TRBV20-1.

This clonotype was detected a few times. Its antigen remains unidentified. Carried by the TCR beta cDNA libraries were unique molecular identifiers. When 1 to 10 million T cells were used, they gave a few hundred thousand cDNA molecules. TCRdb fed the PCR reads into MiXCR, producing one record per CDR3 protein. Of 400,000 to 500,000 distinct CDR3 sequences listed, over 30% are singletons. V lost 6 bases to trimming and J lost 4 bases, with 15 bases between them. CDR3 size: 14 residues. The TCR originated in a girl aged 2-10 years with multiple sclerosis. The chain recombines TRBV12-3 or TRBV12-4 with TRBJ2-5; a possible D gene is TRBD2 (6 bases). Specimen: blood. CDR3 nucleotides: TGTGCCAGCAGGGGCGGGGCAGAGGTAGAGACCCAGTACTTC. This translates into CASRGGAEVETQYF.